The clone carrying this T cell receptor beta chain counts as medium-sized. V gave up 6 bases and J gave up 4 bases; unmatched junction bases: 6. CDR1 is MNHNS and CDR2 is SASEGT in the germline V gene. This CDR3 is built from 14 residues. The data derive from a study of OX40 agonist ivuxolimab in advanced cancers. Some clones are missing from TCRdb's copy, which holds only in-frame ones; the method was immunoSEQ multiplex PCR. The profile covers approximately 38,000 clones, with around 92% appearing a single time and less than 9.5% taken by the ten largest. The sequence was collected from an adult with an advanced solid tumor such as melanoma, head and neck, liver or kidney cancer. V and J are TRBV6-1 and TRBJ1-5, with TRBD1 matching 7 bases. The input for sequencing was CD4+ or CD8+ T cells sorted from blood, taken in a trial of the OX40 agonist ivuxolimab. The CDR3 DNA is TGTGCCAGCAGCCCAGGACAGGAGAATCAGCCCCAGCATTTT. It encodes CASSPGQENQPQHF.